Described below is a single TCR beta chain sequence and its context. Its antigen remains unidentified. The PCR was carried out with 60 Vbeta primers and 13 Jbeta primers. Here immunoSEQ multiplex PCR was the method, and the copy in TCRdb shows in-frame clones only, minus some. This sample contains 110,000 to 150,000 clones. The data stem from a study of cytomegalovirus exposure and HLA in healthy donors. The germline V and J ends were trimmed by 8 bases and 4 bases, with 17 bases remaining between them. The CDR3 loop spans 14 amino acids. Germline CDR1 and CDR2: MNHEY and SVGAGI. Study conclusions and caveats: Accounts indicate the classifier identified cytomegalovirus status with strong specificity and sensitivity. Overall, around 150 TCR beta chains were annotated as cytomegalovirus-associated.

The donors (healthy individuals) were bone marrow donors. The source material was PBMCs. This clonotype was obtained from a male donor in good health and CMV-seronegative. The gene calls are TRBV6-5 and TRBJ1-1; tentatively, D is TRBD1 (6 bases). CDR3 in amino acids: CASGGGVKGTEAFF. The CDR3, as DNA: TGTGCCAGCGGAGGGGGGGTAAAGGGCACTGAAGCTTTCTTT.